The entry below gives a single TCR beta chain sequence along with its context. PCR was performed using 60 Vbeta and 13 Jbeta primers. The assay was immunoSEQ multiplex PCR, and TCRdb's table has in-frame clones only and misses some. The sample includes around 33,000 clones, roughly four fifths of them seen just once. This sample was taken from a study of cytomegalovirus exposure and HLA in healthy donors. The sequenced sample was PBMCs. The TCR originated in a woman aged 25 to 39 in good health and CMV-seropositive.

The CDR3 DNA reads TGTGCCAGCAGAGTCAGGTATATCGGTGAGCAGTTCTTC. Its translation is CASRVRYIGEQFF. V is TRBV6-5 and J is TRBJ2-1; D is undetermined. Germline CDR1 and CDR2: MNHEY and SVGAGI. The CDR3 has 13 residues. Trimming removed 6 bases from V and 9 bases from J, with 15 bases in between.